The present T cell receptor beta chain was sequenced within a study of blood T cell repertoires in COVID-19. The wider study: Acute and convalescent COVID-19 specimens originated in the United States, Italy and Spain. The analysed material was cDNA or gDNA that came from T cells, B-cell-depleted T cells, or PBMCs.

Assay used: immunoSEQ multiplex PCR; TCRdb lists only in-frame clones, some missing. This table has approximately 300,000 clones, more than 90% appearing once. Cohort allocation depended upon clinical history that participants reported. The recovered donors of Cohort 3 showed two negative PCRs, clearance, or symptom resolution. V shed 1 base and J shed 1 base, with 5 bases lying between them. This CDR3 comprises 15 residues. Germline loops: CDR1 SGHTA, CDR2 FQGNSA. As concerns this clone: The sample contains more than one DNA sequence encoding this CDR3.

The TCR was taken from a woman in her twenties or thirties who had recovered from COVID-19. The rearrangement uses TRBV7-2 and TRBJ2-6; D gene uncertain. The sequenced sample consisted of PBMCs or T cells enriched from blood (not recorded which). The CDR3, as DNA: TGTGCCAGCAGCTTAGACAGTTCTGGGGCCAACGTCCTGACTTTC. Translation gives CASSLDSSGANVLTF.